This paragraph covers one T cell receptor beta chain sequence. This CDR3 comprises 14 residues. The germline gives CDR1 MGHRA, CDR2 YSYEKL. V lost 4 bases and J 2 bases, leaving 12 bases between the germline ends. The sample belongs to a study of shared T cell receptors in the human thymus. The method was immunoSEQ multiplex PCR; TCRdb's version includes in-frame clones alone and lacks a portion of them. The sample contains 540,000 or so clones, approximately 80% of which appear only once. The data were also submitted as part of a second study, on human thymus T cells. That study reports: The sample donors, healthy Finnish infants, were having corrective surgery for congenital heart defects. Thymus specimens were resections from corrective heart surgery. It looked as if thymic and blood repertoires used V and J genes in a biased way. Related reports documented highly overlapping thymic repertoires among unrelated individuals.

The chain employs TRBV4-1 and TRBJ2-7; TRBD1 is a possible D gene (6 bases). Material: thymocytes. This receptor was identified in a boy under two years old with a congenital heart defect. The CDR3 region is CASSPGTLAYEQYF. CDR3 nucleotide sequence: TGCGCCAGCAGCCCTGGGACACTCGCCTACGAGCAGTACTTC.